The 6 T cell receptor beta chains presented below share a single source sample, sequenced in a study of beta chain features in type 1 diabetes. cDNA synthesis used the whole RNA isolate, giving expressed TCRB sequences. Sequencing was performed with immunoSEQ multiplex PCR; in TCRdb, only in-frame clones are kept and a portion is missing. The sample has approximately 360,000 clones, roughly an eighth seen once. The study, taken as a whole, reports: TCRB CDR3s were moderately but significantly shorter in Type 1 diabetes patients in all four CD4+ subsets.

No antigen is known for these receptors. The sample consisted of naive CD4+ T cells from blood. These receptors were taken from a woman under 30 with type 1 diabetes.

This chain uses TRBV2 with TRBJ2-1; the D is unclear. This CDR3 has 13 residues. Per germline, CDR1 SNHLY and CDR2 FYNNEI. Trimming cost V 1 base and J 6 bases, with 7 bases left between them. The DNA for the CDR3 is TGTGCCAGCAGTGAAGTAGGCGGCAATGAGCAGTTCTTC. Its translation is CASSEVGGNEQFF.

The table lists this clone with a few counts. The rearrangement uses TRBV18 and TRBJ1-1; 10 positions match TRBD1. The CDR3 has 13 amino acids. The germline gives CDR1 KGHSH, CDR2 LQKENI. Germline trimming cut 6 bases from V and 8 bases from J; bases unmatched to any gene: 6. CDR3 nucleotide sequence: TGTGCCAGCTCGCCAAGACAGGGGGCCGAAGCTTTCTTT. Its protein is CASSPRQGAEAFF. Using reference TRBV18 and TRBJ1-1 for the parts outside the CDR3, the full variable domain is NAGVMQNPRHLVRRRGQEARLRCSPMKGHSHVYWYRQLPEEGLKFMVYLQKENIIDESGMPKERFSAEFPKEGPSILRIQQVVRGDSAAYFCASSPRQGAEAFFGQGTRLTVV.

This clone showed up just a few times. This rearrangement joins TRBV18 to TRBJ2-5; D is undetermined. The V gene lost 2 bases and the J gene lost 5 bases, with 9 bases spanning the gap. Germline-derived CDR1 and CDR2 are KGHSH and LQKENI. The CDR3 has 13 amino acids. The CDR3 reads CASSPNGEETQYF. The CDR3 bases are TGTGCCAGCTCACCAAACGGAGAGGAGACCCAGTACTTC.

This chain uses TRBV9 with TRBJ2-5; D is unresolved. This CDR3 is 14 amino acids long. Germline assignment: CDR1 SGDLS and CDR2 YYNGEE. Trimming left V 4 bases short and J 4 bases short, with 14 bases between. CDR3 DNA sequence: TGTGCCAGCAGCCGGCAGGCCCTGGGAGAGACCCAGTACTTC. This encodes CASSRQALGETQYF.

The V call is TRBV4-1, the J call TRBJ2-5, with 9 bases that match TRBD2. The CDR3 runs to 15 residues. Germline V gene lookup returns CDR1 MGHRA and CDR2 YSYEKL. J gave up 5 bases and V 1 base, and 5 bases lay outside the gene matches. CDR3 sequence reads: CASSQAGTSYETQYF. The CDR3 DNA follows: TGCGCCAGCAGCCAAGCCGGGACTAGCTATGAGACCCAGTACTTC.

This chain joins TRBV2 and TRBJ2-7; weak D call: TRBD2 (7 bases). The CDR3 covers 14 residues. CDR1 SNHLY and CDR2 FYNNEI come from the germline V gene. With 5 bases removed from V and 0 bases from J, the gap between germline ends came to 11 bases. The CDR3 nucleotides read TGTGCCAGCAGTTTACGGGGGGCCTCCTACGAGCAGTACTTC. Amino acid sequence: CASSLRGASYEQYF. Variable domain in full (rest from reference TRBV2 and TRBJ2-7): EPEVTQTPSHQVTQMGQEVILRCVPISNHLYFYWYRQILGQKVEFLVSFYNNEISEKSEIFDDQFSVERPDGSNFTLKIRSTKLEDSAMYFCASSLRGASYEQYFGPGTRLTVT.